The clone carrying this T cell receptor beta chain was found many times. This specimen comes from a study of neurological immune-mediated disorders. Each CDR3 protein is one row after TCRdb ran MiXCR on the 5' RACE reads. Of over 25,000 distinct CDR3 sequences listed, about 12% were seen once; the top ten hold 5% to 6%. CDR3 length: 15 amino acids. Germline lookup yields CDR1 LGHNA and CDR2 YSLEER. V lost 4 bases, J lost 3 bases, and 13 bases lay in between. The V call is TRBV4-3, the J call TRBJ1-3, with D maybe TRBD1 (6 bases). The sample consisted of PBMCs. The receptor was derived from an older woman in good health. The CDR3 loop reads CASSPRGGLGNTIYF. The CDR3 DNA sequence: TGCGCCAGCAGCCCAAGAGGGGGTCTTGGAAACACCATATATTTT.